A selection of T cell receptor beta chains follows, all from one sample in a study of T-cell memory formation after mild COVID-19. Via MiXCR, TCRdb re-called the 5' RACE reads, giving one row per CDR3 protein. The data contain around 110,000 distinct CDR3 sequences, around 15% of them seen just once; the ten biggest clones take up 25% to 30%. The sequenced sample was PBMCs or a T cell subset sorted from them (not recorded which). Receptors originate from an adult woman who had mild COVID-19 (a few samples of this study predate the infection). Cell type and time point are not known. Both conserved end residues are part of each CDR3. The D gene is left open where the match is weak. Only part of the rows carry a size: once, few, many, or a class if the clone is expanded.

few	TRBJ1-6	TRBV12-3/TRBV12-4	NA	TGTGCCAGCAGCCCACAGGGTTGGAATTCACCCCTCCACTTT	CASSPQGWNSPLHF
few	TRBJ1-5	TRBV2	NA	TGTGCCAGCAGTGAATGGGCCAACAATCAGCCCCAGCATTTT	CASSEWANNQPQHF
NA	TRBJ2-5	TRBV20-1	NA	TGCAGTGCTAGGGGGGGCGAAGAGACCCAGTACTTC	CSARGGEETQYF
few	TRBJ2-7	TRBV2	TRBD1	TGTGCCAGCAGTGTGTTCCCCTCGACAGGGGCGAACTACGAGCAGTACTTC	CASSVFPSTGANYEQYF
NA	TRBJ1-2	TRBV6-5	NA	TGTGCCAGCAGTTACTGGGCAGGGGAGCACTATGGCTACACCTTC	CASSYWAGEHYGYTF
NA	TRBJ1-1	TRBV5-1	NA	TGCGCCAGCAGCTTGGGGAACCGCGAAGAGATTAAATTCACTGAAGCTTTCTTT	CASSLGNREEIKFTEAFF
few	TRBJ2-1	TRBV5-1	NA	TGCGCCAGCAGCTTCTATGTGGAGTCAATCTACAATGAGCAGTTCTTC	CASSFYVESIYNEQFF
NA	TRBJ2-5	TRBV6-5	NA	TGTGCCAGCAGGGTGGAGGGACAGACCCAAGAGACCCAGTACTTC	CASRVEGQTQETQYF
few	TRBJ2-1	TRBV4-2	NA	TGTGCCAGCAGCCAAGCCGAGAACAATGAGCAGTTCTTC	CASSQAENNEQFF
few	TRBJ2-1	TRBV4-1	TRBD2	TGCGCCAGCAGCCACCTCTTGACTAGCTCCAATGAGCAGTTCTTC	CASSHLLTSSNEQFF
NA	TRBJ2-1	TRBV20-1	NA	TGCAGTGCTAGTCGACTAGCTGGGCCACAGGGTGAGCAGTTCTTC	CSASRLAGPQGEQFF